This TCR beta chain originates from a study of human T cells and chemical hapten exposure. Study outcomes and limitations: No alteration of TCRs above 1 in 1000 frequency was seen with DPC sensitization.

TCRdb redid the calling of the RACE reads with MiXCR, one entry per CDR3 protein. The sample yields about 41,000 distinct CDR3 sequences, less than 4.5% seen once. Regarding time point: healthy volunteer bleed at 2 weeks. It was from unfractionated whole blood that total RNA was extracted. This clonotype has ten or more counts. Its target is unknown. The TCR originated in a human donor in good health. Some clones in this sample may be carry-over from other donors' samples. Sample: whole blood.

As DNA, the CDR3 is TGTGCCAGCAGTGATCCAGACAGGGAAGAGACCCAGTACTTC. As protein: CASSDPDREETQYF. The V call is TRBV6-1, the J call TRBJ2-5; 7 nucleotides align to TRBD1. This CDR3 is 14 amino acids long. Germline lookup yields CDR1 MNHNS and CDR2 SASEGT. The V segment lost 3 bases and the J segment 3 bases; nucleotides outside the gene matches: 4.